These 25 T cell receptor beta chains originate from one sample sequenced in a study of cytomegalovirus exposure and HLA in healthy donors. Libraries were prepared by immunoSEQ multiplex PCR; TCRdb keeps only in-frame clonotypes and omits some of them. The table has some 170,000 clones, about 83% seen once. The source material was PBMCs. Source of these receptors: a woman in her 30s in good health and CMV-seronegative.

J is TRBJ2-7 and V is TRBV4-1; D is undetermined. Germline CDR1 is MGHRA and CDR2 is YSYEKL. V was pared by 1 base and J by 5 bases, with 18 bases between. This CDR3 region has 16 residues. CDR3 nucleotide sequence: TGCGCCAGCAGCCAAGTGAATTTACTATCCTACGACGAGCAGTACTTC. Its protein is CASSQVNLLSYDEQYF.

CDR3 DNA: TGTGCCAGCAGCTTAGGTGTCGGGGGGACTAATGAAAAACTGTTTTTT. It translates to CASSLGVGGTNEKLFF. V is TRBV7-6 and J is TRBJ1-4; perhaps TRBD1 as D (5 bases). The CDR3 totals 16 residues. The V gene lost 1 base and the J gene lost 2 bases, with 11 bases spanning the gap. The germline V gene encodes CDR1 SGHVS and CDR2 FNYEAQ.

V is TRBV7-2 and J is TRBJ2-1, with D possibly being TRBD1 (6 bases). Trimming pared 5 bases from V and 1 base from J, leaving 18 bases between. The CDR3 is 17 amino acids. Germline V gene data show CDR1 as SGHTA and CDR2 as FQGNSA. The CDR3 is CASSLAVQGSSYNEQFF. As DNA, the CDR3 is TGTGCCAGCAGCCTCGCCGTACAGGGATCATCCTACAATGAGCAGTTCTTC.

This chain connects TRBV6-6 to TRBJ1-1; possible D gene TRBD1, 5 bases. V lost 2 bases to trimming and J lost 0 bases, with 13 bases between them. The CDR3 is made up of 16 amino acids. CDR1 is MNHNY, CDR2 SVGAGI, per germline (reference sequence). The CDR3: CASSYPQDTLNTEAFF. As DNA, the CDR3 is TGTGCCAGCAGTTACCCCCAGGACACCTTGAACACTGAAGCTTTCTTT.

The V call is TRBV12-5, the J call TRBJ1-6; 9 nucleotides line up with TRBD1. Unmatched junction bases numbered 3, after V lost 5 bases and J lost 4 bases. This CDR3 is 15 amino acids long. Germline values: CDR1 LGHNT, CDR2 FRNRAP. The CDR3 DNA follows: TGTGCTAGTGGTCGGGGACAGGGATATAATTCACCCCTCCACTTT. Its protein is CASGRGQGYNSPLHF.

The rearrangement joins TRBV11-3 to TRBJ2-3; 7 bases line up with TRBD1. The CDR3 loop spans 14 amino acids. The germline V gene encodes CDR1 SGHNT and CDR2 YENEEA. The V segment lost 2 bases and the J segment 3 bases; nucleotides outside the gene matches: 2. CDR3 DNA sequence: TGTGCCAGCAGCTTACACAGGGGAACAGATACGCAGTATTTT. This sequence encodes CASSLHRGTDTQYF.

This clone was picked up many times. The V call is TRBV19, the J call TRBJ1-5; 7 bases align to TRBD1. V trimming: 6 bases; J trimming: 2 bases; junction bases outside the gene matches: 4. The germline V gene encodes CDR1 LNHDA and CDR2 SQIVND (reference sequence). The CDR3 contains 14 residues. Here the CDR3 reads CASRSGTGNQPQHF. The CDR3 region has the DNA TGTGCCAGTAGATCAGGGACAGGCAATCAGCCCCAGCATTTT.

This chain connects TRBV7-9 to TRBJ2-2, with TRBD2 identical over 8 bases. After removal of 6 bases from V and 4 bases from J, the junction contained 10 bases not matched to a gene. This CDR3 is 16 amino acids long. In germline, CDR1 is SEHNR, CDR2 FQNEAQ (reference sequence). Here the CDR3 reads CASSSGTRGLTGELFF. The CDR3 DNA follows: TGTGCCAGCAGTTCCGGGACTAGGGGCCTCACCGGGGAGCTGTTTTTT. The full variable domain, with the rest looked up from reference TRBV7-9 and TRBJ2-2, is DTGVSQNPRHKITKRGQNVTFRCDPISEHNRLYWYRQTLGQGPEFLTYFQNEAQLEKSRLLSDRFSAERPKGSFSTLEIQRTEQGDSAMYLCASSSGTRGLTGELFFGEGSRLTVL.

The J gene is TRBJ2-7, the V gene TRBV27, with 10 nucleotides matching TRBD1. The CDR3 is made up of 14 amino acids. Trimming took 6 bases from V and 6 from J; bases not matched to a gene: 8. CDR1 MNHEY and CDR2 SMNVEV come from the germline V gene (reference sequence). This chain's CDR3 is CASRHGTGVGEQYF. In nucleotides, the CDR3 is TGTGCCAGCAGACACGGGACAGGGGTCGGCGAGCAGTACTTC.

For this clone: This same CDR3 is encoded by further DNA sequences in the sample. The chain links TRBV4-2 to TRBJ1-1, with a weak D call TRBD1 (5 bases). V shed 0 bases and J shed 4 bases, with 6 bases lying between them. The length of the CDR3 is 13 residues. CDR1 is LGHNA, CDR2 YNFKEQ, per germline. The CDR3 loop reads CASSQDRGTEAFF. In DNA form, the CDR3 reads TGTGCCAGCAGCCAAGATAGGGGCACTGAAGCTTTCTTT.

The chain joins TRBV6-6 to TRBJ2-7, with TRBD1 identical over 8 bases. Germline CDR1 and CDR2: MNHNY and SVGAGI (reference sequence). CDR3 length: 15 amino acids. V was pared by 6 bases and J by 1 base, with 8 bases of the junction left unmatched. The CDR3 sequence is CASSPPRQGSYEQYF. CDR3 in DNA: TGTGCCAGCAGCCCCCCCCGACAGGGGTCCTACGAGCAGTACTTC.

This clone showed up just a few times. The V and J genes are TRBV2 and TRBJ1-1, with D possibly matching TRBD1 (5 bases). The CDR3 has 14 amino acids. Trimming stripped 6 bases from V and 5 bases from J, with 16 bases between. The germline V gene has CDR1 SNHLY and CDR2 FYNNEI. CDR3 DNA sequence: TGTGCCAGCAGACTCGAACGTGGGGGGACTGAAGCTTTCTTT. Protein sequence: CASRLERGGTEAFF.

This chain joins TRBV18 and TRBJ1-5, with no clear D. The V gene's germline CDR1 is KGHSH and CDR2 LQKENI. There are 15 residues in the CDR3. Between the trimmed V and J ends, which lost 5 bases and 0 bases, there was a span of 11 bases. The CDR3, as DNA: TGTGCCAGCTCAGGTTTGGAGAATAGCAATCAGCCCCAGCATTTT. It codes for CASSGLENSNQPQHF.

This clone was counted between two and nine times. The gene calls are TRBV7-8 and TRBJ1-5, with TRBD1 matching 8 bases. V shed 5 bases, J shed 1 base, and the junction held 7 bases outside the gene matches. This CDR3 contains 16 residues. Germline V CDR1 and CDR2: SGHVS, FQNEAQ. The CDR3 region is CASSLRQGMSNQPQHF. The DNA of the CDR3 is TGTGCCAGCAGCCTCAGACAGGGGATGAGCAATCAGCCCCAGCATTTT.

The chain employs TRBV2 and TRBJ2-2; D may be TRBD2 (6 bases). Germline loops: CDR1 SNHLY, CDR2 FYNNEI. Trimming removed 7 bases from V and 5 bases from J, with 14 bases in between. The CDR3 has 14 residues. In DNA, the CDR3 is TGTGCCAGCACAGGGCGGGATAGTACCGGGGAGCTGTTTTTT. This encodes CASTGRDSTGELFF.

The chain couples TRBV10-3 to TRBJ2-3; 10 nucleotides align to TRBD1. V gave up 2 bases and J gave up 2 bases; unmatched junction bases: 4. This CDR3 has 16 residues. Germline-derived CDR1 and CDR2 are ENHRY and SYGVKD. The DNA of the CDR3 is TGTGCCATCAGTGAGGACAGGGGGCGAGTCACAGATACGCAGTATTTT. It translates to CAISEDRGRVTDTQYF.

The CDR3 sequence is CAWSVLGAGGYTF. In nucleotides, the CDR3 is TGTGCCTGGAGTGTCTTGGGTGCAGGTGGCTACACCTTC. The J gene is TRBJ1-2, the V gene TRBV30; D is undetermined. The CDR3 covers 13 residues. The germline CDR1 and CDR2 sequences are GTSNPN and SVGIG (reference sequence). Trimming stripped 0 bases from V and 7 bases from J, with 12 bases between.

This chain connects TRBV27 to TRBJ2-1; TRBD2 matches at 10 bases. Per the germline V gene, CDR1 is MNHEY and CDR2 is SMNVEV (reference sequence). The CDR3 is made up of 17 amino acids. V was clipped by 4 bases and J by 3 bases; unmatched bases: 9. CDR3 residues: CASSSLAGDTLYNEQFF. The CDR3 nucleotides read TGTGCCAGCAGTTCGCTAGCGGGGGACACCCTCTACAATGAGCAGTTCTTC.

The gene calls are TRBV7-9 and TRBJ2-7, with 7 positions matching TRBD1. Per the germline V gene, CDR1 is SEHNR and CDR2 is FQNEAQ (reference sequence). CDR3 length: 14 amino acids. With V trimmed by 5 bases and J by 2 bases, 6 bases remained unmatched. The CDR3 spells CASSRAGQAYEQYF. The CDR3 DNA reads TGTGCCAGCAGCCGAGCTGGACAGGCCTACGAGCAGTACTTC.

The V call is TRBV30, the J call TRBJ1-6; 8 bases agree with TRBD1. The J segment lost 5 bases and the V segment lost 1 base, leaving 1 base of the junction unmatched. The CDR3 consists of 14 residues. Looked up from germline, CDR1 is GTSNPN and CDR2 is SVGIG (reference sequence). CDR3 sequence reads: CAWSGGQDNSPLHF. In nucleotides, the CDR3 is TGTGCCTGGAGTGGGGGACAGGATAATTCACCCCTCCACTTT.

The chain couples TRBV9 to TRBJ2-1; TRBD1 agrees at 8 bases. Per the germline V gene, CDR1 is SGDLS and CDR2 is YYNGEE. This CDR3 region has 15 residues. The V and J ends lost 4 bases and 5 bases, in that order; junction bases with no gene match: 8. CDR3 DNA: TGTGCCAGCAGCCCTTGGACAGGGAGTAACAATGAGCAGTTCTTC. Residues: CASSPWTGSNNEQFF.

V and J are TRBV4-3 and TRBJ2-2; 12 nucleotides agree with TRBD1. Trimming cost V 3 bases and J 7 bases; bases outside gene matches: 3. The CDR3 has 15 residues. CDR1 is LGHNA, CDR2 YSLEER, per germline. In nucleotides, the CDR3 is TGCGCCAGCAGCCAGGGGACAGGGGGCAACGGGGAGCTGTTTTTT. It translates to CASSQGTGGNGELFF.

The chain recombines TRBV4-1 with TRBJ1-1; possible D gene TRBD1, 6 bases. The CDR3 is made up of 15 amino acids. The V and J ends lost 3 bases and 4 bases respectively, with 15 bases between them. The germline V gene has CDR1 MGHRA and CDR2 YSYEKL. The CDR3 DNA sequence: TGCGCCAGCAGCCAGACGACAGGCCGGGGCACTGAAGCTTTCTTT. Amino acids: CASSQTTGRGTEAFF.

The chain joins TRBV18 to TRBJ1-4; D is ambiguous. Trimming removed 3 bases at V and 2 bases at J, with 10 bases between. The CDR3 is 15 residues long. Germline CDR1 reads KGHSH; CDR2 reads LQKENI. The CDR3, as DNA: TGTGCCAGCTCACCGGAAACCGGGACTAATGAAAAACTGTTTTTT. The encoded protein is CASSPETGTNEKLFF.

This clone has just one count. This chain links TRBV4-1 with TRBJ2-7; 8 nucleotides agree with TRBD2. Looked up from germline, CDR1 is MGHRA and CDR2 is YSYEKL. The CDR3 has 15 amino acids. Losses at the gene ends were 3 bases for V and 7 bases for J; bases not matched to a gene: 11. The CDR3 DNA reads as TGCGCCAGCAGCCAGGATAGCGGGGCCTCGGGGGAGCAGTACTTC. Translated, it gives CASSQDSGASGEQYF.